The entry below describes one T cell receptor beta chain. For TCRbeta, the library was prepared with unique molecular identifiers. TCRdb fed the PCR reads into MiXCR, producing one record per CDR3 protein. The table records over 550,000 distinct CDR3 sequences, about 10% of them present only once. The CDR3 is made up of 21 amino acids. V lost 2 bases to trimming and J lost 3 bases; unmatched junction nucleotides: 13. The germline V gene has CDR1 MNHEY and CDR2 SVGEGT. The data derive from a study of T-cell reconstitution after alpha-beta-depleted transplantation in children. The chain combines TRBV6-2 or TRBV6-3 with TRBJ2-2; TRBD2 matches at 15 bases. This receptor was identified in a human donor who donated a stem cell graft to a child with acute myeloid leukemia. Sequences were derived from PBMCs from the stem cell graft donor, sampled from the stem cell graft. CDR3 region: CASSYADSGTSGRYYTGELFF. Written as DNA, the CDR3 is TGTGCCAGCAGTTACGCGGATTCCGGGACTAGCGGGAGGTACTACACCGGGGAGCTGTTTTTT.